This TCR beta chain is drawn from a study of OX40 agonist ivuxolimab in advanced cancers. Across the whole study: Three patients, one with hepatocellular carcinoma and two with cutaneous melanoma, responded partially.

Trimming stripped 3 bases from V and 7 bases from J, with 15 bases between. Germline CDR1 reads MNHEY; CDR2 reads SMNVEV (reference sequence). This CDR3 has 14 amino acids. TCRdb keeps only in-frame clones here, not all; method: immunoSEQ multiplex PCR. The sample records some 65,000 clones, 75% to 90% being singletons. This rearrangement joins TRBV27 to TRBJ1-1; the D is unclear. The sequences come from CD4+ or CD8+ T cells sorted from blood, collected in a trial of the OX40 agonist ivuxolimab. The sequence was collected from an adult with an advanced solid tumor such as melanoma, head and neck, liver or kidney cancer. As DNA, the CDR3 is TGTGCCAGCAGTTTCCCCGGCTCTACTGATGAAGCTTTCTTT. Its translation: CASSFPGSTDEAFF.